This T cell receptor (beta chain) was captured in a study of T cell repertoires in cytomegalovirus infection. Study-level background: Based on public TCR beta signatures, there were indications of CMV infection and of a matching HLA type. Findings of the study overall: CMV-specific TCR beta clonotypes restricted by HLA-C were the ones dominating the ex vivo response.

Trimming pared 0 bases from V and 4 bases from J, leaving 14 bases between. The CDR3 extends over 16 amino acids. CDR1 is SGHTA and CDR2 is FQGNSA in the germline V gene. In its sample, this clonotype was seen many times. What it binds is not known. From the reads, TCRdb called clonotypes with MiXCR, one entry per CDR3 protein. The sample lists more than 75,000 distinct CDR3 sequences; 3% to 4.5% were seen once. The source of this sequence is a human donor in good health (CMV status not recorded). Some clones in this sample may be carry-over from other donors' samples. The chain has TRBV7-2 and TRBJ2-3; possibly TRBD1 for D (6 bases). The sample was PBMCs. The DNA of the CDR3 is TGTGCCAGCAGCTTAGCGGGGACATCAAGGGCAGATACGCAGTATTTT. It translates to CASSLAGTSRADTQYF.